The present T cell receptor beta chain was sequenced within a study of neurological immune-mediated disorders. Unsorted libraries came from 2 million PBMCs stored at -80 °C. The making of cDNA relied on 5'RACE with 10-nucleotide random UMIs. TCRdb reprocessed the 5' RACE reads via MiXCR and lists one record per CDR3 protein. Here the sample spans fewer than 25,000 distinct CDR3 sequences, about 10% being singletons. Regarding the study as a whole: Expansion of TCR clones was greatest in HTLV-1-associated myelopathy and smallest in multiple sclerosis, where it fell below that of healthy controls.

This clonotype is medium-sized (0.01 to 0.1%). Antigen specificity is unknown. The CDR3 runs 15 residues. Between the trimmed V and J ends, which lost 3 bases and 0 bases, there was a span of 9 bases. The sequence was collected from a woman aged 60 to 75 with HTLV-1-associated myelopathy (HAM/TSP). Input material: PBMCs. The V gene is TRBV12-3 or TRBV12-4, the J gene TRBJ1-5, with D tentatively TRBD1 (5 bases). CDR3 residues: CASSFGRASNQPQHF. DNA of the CDR3: TGTGCCAGCAGTTTTGGCAGGGCTAGCAATCAGCCCCAGCATTTT.